Presented here are 8 T cell receptor beta chains from one specimen sequenced in a study of blood T cells in healthy people across ages. For the second PCR, which ran for roughly 7 to 11 cycles, a sample-barcoded 5' primer and a J-beta primer mix were used. One entry per CDR3 protein, called by TCRdb with MiXCR from the 5' RACE reads. The data hold around 580,000 distinct CDR3 sequences, with 40% to 55% observed a single time. Sequencing was performed on blood. These TCRs come from an elderly man in good health.

This clonotype was found a few times. The rearrangement links TRBV4-1 to TRBJ1-6, with D possibly matching TRBD1 (6 bases). CDR3 length: 16 amino acids. CDR1 and CDR2 (germline): MGHRA, YSYEKL. Trimming pared 0 bases from V and 9 bases from J, leaving 15 bases between. In nucleotides, the CDR3 is TGCGCCAGCAGCCAAGATAGCGGGGGCTTCGGTTCACCCCTCCACTTT. This codes for CASSQDSGGFGSPLHF.

This chain joins TRBV20-1 and TRBJ2-1, with a weak D call TRBD2 (6 bases). V shed 0 bases and J shed 2 bases, with 11 bases lying between them. This CDR3 region has 15 residues. Germline V gives CDR1 DFQATT, CDR2 SNEGSKA (reference sequence). Written as DNA, the CDR3 is TGCAGTGCTAGAGAGGGCGGGATTCCCTACAATGAGCAGTTCTTC. Translated, it gives CSAREGGIPYNEQFF.

The V call is TRBV28, the J call TRBJ2-5, with 8 nucleotides matching TRBD1. In germline, CDR1 is MDHEN, CDR2 SYDVKM. This CDR3 is 14 amino acids long. V gave up 4 bases and J gave up 2 bases; unmatched junction bases: 3. The CDR3 region has the DNA TGTGCCAGCAGTTGGTACAGGGGGCAAGAGACCCAGTACTTC. Protein product: CASSWYRGQETQYF.

This clonotype was counted between two and nine times. The chain uses TRBV30 and TRBJ2-1; D is possibly TRBD2 (5 bases). The germline V and J ends were trimmed by 0 bases and 10 bases, with 10 bases remaining between them. The CDR3 is 12 amino acids. Germline CDR1 GTSNPN, CDR2 SVGIG (reference sequence). CDR3 amino acids: CAWSVPGSEQFF. In DNA, the CDR3 is TGTGCCTGGAGTGTACCGGGGTCGGAGCAGTTCTTC.

This clonotype was observed a handful of times. The chain combines TRBV10-3 with TRBJ2-7, with 9 positions matching TRBD1. The V and J ends lost 6 bases and 3 bases, in that order; junction bases with no gene match: 3. The germline V gene encodes CDR1 ENHRY and CDR2 SYGVKD. This CDR3 has 13 residues. The CDR3 coding sequence is TGTGCCATCAGCCCGGGACAGGGCTACGAGCAGTACTTC. Protein product: CAISPGQGYEQYF.

This chain connects TRBV6-6 to TRBJ2-1; unclear D gene. Deletions cut 0 bases from V and 5 bases from J, with 11 bases between. Germline V gene data show CDR1 as MNHNY and CDR2 as SVGAGI (reference sequence). The CDR3 is 15 residues long. CDR3 bases: TGTGCCAGCAGTTACTCGATTACCGGAAACAATGAGCAGTTCTTC. This encodes CASSYSITGNNEQFF.

About this clonotype itself: A much larger clonotype is one base distant, so this may be a read error. V is TRBV6-6 and J is TRBJ2-3; possibly TRBD2 for D (5 bases). Looked up from germline, CDR1 is MNHNY and CDR2 is SVGAGI (reference sequence). The germline V and J ends were trimmed by 4 bases and 0 bases, with 14 bases remaining between them. This CDR3 region has 16 residues. CDR3 sequence: CASSSRLIPSTDTQYF. For the CDR3, the DNA is TGTGCCAGCAGTTCGCGACTAATTCCTAGCACAGATACGCAGTATTTT.

Notes on this clonotype: Germline is not matched at one junction end, which may reflect a read error. The rearrangement joins TRBV20-1 to TRBJ1-1; D perhaps matches TRBD1 (5 bases). Per germline, CDR1 DFQATT and CDR2 SNEGSKA (reference sequence). CDR3 length: 13 residues. CDR3 residues: CSAIGTANTEAFF. The CDR3, as DNA: TGCAGCGCTATCGGGACGGCGAACACTGAAGCTTTCTTT.